A selection of T cell receptor beta chains follows, all from one sample in a study of shared clonotypes between healthy human individuals. TCRdb's table, derived via immunoSEQ multiplex PCR, lists solely in-frame clones and lacks some. The data contain 850,000 to 1,100,000 clones, approximately 77% of them seen just once; the ten biggest clones take up 0.89%. Sequencing was carried out using memory CD4+ T cells from PBMCs. The source is a young man in good health. Some clones in this sample may be carry-over from other donors' samples. The CDR3 runs from the conserved cysteine through the conserved F or W.

V: TRBV6-1
J: TRBJ2-1
CDR3: CASSEWSGPYNEQFF

V: TRBV11-2
J: TRBJ2-1
CDR3: CASRSSGSSYNEQFF

V: TRBV10-1
J: TRBJ1-1
CDR3: CASRGLGQNTEAFF

V: TRBV4-2
J: TRBJ2-3
CDR3: CASRGTRRTDTQYF

V: TRBV2
J: TRBJ1-2
CDR3: CASSEESRTGYTF

V: TRBV11-2
J: TRBJ2-7
CDR3: CASSPGGAGGDEQYF

V: TRBV6-6
J: TRBJ1-1
CDR3: CASSSGTVNTEAFF

V: TRBV7-3
J: TRBJ1-2
CDR3: CASSPRAGDGYTF

V: TRBV20-1
J: TRBJ2-7
CDR3: CSVPANEQYF

V: TRBV28
J: TRBJ2-3
CDR3: CASSLARGTQYF

V: TRBV2
J: TRBJ2-3
CDR3: CASRGGDTQYF

V: TRBV9
J: TRBJ1-6
CDR3: CASSALQGADSPLHF

V: TRBV5-1
J: TRBJ2-7
CDR3: CASSLSRTDTYEQYF

V: TRBV29-1
J: TRBJ2-1
CDR3: CSVDPDTNSYNEQFF

V: TRBV6-1
J: TRBJ2-2
CDR3: CASQWGPNTGELFF

V: TRBV7-2
J: TRBJ1-2
CDR3: CASSYGLPYTF